This TCR beta chain is from a study of shared clonotypes between healthy human individuals. Study context: For every donor, three CD4 naive, three CD4 memory, two CD8 naive and one CD8 memory plates were used. General study results and limits: The study generally estimated greater richness for naive than memory subsets. The authors expected sequencing depth to affect clonotype sharing among donors.

The authors distributed each subset's genomic DNA evenly over several immunoSEQ plates. TCRdb keeps only in-frame clones here, not all; method: immunoSEQ multiplex PCR. The sample yields fewer than 1 million clones, about 96% seen once. Only CD45RO-negative cells positively selected for CCR7 counted as naive CD8 cells, so terminally differentiated effector memory CD45RA+ cells were excluded. Worth noting for this clone: As yet, its antigen is unknown.

V gave up 6 bases and J gave up 7 bases, with 28 bases separating them. CDR1 is MDHEN and CDR2 is SYDVKM in the germline V gene. The CDR3 runs 17 residues. The rearrangement links TRBV28 to TRBJ2-7; D ambiguous. The clonotype was recovered from a man aged 25 to 40 in good health. Sequencing was done on a sample of naive CD8+ T cells sorted from blood. The CDR3: CASRLVYPNKMADEQYF. CDR3 DNA sequence: TGTGCCAGCAGACTCGTCTACCCAAATAAGATGGCGGATGAGCAGTACTTC.